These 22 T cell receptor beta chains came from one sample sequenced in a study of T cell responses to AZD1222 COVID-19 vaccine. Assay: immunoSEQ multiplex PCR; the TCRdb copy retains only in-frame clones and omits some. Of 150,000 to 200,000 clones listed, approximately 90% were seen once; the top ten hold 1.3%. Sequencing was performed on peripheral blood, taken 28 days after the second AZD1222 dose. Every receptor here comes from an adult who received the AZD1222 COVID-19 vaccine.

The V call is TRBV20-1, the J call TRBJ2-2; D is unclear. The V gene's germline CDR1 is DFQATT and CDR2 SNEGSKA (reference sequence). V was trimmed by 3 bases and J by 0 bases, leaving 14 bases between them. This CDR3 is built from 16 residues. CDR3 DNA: TGCAGTGCTAGTAGTATGAGCCGATCGAACACCGGGGAGCTGTTTTTT. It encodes CSASSMSRSNTGELFF.

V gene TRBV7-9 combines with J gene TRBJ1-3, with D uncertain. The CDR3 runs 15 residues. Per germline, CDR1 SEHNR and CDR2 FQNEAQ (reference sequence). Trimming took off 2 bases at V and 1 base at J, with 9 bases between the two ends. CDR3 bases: TGTGCCAGCAGCTTATATGGGTATTCTGGAAACACCATATATTTT. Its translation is CASSLYGYSGNTIYF.

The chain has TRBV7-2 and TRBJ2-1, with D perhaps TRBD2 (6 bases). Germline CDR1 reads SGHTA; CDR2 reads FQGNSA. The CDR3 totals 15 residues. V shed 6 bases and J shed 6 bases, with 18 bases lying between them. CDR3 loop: CASRAGTVSGNEQFF. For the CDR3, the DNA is TGTGCCAGCAGGGCCGGGACTGTCTCTGGCAATGAGCAGTTCTTC.

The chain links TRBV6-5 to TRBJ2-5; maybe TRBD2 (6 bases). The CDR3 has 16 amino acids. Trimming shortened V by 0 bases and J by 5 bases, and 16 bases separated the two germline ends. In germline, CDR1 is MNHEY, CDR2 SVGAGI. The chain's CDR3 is CASSYSQERAGETQYF. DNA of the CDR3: TGTGCCAGCAGTTACTCCCAGGAGCGGGCGGGGGAGACCCAGTACTTC.

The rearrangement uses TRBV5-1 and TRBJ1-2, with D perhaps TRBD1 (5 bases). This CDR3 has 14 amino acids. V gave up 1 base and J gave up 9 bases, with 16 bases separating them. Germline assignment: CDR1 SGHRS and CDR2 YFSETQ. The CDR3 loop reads CASSLFDSGQSYTF. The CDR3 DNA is TGCGCCAGCAGCTTGTTTGACAGTGGACAAAGCTACACCTTC.

The CDR3 loop reads CASSEMGGSYGYTF. The CDR3, as DNA: TGTGCCAGCAGTGAAATGGGGGGCTCCTATGGCTACACCTTC. This chain uses TRBV6-1 with TRBJ1-2; tentatively, D is TRBD1 (6 bases). The germline V and J ends were trimmed by 2 bases and 4 bases, with 11 bases remaining between them. CDR1 is MNHNS, CDR2 SASEGT, per germline. The CDR3 extends over 14 amino acids.

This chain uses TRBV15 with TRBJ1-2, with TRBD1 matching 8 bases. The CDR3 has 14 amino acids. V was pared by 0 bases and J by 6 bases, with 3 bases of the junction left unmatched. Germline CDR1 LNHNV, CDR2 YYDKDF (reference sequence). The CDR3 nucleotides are TGTGCCACCAGCAGAGATCCAGGGGGCGATGGCTACACCTTC. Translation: CATSRDPGGDGYTF.

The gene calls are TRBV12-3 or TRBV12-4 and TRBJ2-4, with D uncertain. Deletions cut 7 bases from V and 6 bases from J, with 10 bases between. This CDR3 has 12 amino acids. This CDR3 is CASIGVGNIQYF. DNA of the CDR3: TGTGCCAGCATAGGTGTGGGAAACATTCAGTACTTC.

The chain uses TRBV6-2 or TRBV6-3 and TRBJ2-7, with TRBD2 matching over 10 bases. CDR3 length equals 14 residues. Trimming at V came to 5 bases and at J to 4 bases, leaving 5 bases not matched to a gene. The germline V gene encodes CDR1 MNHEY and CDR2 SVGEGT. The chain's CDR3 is CASSVPGLAYEQYF. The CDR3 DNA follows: TGTGCCAGCAGTGTACCGGGACTAGCGTACGAGCAGTACTTC.

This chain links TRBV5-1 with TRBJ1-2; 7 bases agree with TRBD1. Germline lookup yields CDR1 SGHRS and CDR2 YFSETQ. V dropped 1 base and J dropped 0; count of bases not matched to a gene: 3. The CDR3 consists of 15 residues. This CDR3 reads CASSLTGQTNYGYTF. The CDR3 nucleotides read TGCGCCAGCAGCTTGACGGGACAGACTAACTATGGCTACACCTTC.

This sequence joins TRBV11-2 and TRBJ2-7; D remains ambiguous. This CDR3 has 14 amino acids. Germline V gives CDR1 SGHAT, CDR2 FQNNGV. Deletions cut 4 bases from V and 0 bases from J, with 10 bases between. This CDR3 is CASSSSASSYEQYF. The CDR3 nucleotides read TGTGCCAGCAGCTCATCGGCCAGCTCCTACGAGCAGTACTTC.

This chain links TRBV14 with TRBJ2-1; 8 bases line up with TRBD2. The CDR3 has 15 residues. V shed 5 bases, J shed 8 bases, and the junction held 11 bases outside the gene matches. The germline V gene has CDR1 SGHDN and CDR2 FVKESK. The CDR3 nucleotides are TGTGCCAGCAGCTCAAACCCTTTAGCGGGATATGAGCAGTTCTTC. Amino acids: CASSSNPLAGYEQFF.

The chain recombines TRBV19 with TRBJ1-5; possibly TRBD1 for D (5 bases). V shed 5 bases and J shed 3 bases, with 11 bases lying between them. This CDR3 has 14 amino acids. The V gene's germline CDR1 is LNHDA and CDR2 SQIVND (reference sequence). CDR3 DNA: TGTGCCAGTAGTGGGGGACTCCTCAATCAGCCCCAGCATTTT. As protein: CASSGGLLNQPQHF.

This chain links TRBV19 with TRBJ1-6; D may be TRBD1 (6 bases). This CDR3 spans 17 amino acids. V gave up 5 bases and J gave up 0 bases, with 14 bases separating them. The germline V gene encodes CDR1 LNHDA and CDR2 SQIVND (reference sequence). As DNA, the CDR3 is TGTGCCAGTAGTGGACAGACCTTTAGCTCCTATAATTCACCCCTCCACTTT. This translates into CASSGQTFSSYNSPLHF.

CDR3 in amino acids: CASSLSGNQPQHF. The CDR3 nucleotides are TGTGCCAGCAGCTTGTCTGGGAATCAGCCCCAGCATTTT. The gene calls are TRBV5-6 and TRBJ1-5; no clear D. Germline V gene sequence: CDR1 SGHDT, CDR2 YYEEEE. This CDR3 is 13 amino acids long. The ends were cut back, 1 base at V and 4 bases at J, with 6 bases in the middle.

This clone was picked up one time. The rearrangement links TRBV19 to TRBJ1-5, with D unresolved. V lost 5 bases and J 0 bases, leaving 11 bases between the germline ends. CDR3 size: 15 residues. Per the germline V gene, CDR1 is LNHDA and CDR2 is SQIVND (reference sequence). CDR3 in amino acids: CASSLAEYSNQPQHF. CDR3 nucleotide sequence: TGTGCCAGTAGTCTGGCGGAGTATAGCAATCAGCCCCAGCATTTT.

CDR3 nucleotides: TGTGCCAGCAGTGAATTGGCTAGCGGGGTACGCCCGGTCTCCGAGCAGTACTTC. It yields the protein CASSELASGVRPVSEQYF. The gene calls are TRBV2 and TRBJ2-7; the match to TRBD2 covers 9 bases. Germline assignment: CDR1 SNHLY and CDR2 FYNNEI. The CDR3 has 18 amino acids. V lost 2 bases and J lost 6; bases outside the gene matches: 17.

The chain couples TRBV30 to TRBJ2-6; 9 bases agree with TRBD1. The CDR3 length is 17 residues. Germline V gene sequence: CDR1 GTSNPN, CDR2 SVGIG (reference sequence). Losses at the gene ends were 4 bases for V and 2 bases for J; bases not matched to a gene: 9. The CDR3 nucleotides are TGTGCCTGGAACTCACTTCGACAGGGGGCTGGGGCCAACGTCCTGACTTTC. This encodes CAWNSLRQGAGANVLTF.

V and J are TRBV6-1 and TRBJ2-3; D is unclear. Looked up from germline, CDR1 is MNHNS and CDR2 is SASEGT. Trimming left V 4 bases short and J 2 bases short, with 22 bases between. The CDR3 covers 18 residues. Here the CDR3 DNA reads TGTGCCAGCAGTGGGGGTTGGGCTACCGGAAGGGACACAGATACGCAGTATTTT. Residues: CASSGGWATGRDTDTQYF.

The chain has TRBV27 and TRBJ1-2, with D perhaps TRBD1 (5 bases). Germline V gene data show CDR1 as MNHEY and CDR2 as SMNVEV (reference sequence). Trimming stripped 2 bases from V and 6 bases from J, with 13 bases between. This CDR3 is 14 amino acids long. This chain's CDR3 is CASSLTAREHGYTF. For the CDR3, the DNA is TGTGCCAGCAGTTTAACTGCCAGGGAACATGGCTACACCTTC.

The CDR3: CASSSPGQLMNTEAFF. In DNA form, the CDR3 reads TGTGCCAGCAGTTCGCCTGGACAGCTCATGAACACTGAAGCTTTCTTT. This sequence joins TRBV28 and TRBJ1-1; a possible D gene is TRBD1 (6 bases). Looked up from germline, CDR1 is MDHEN and CDR2 is SYDVKM. The CDR3 sequence is 16 residues long. Trimming removed 4 bases at V and 0 bases at J, with 15 bases between.

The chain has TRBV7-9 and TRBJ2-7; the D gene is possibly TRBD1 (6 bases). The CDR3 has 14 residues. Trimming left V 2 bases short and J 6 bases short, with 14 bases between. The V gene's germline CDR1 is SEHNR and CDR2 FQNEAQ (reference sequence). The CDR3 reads CASSLWNQGSEQYF. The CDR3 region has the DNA TGTGCCAGCAGCTTATGGAACCAGGGGAGCGAGCAGTACTTC.